This T cell receptor beta chain was captured in a study of blood T cell repertoires in COVID-19. This clone was seen a handful of times. The protocol was immunoSEQ multiplex PCR, while the TCRdb copy is restricted to in-frame clones and leaves out a portion. The sample lists more than 95,000 clones, almost 70% seen once, with 2% to 2.5% in the top ten. This receptor was obtained from a woman between 70 and 85 years old with acute or convalescent COVID-19. Sequencing used peripheral blood.

The CDR3 is CASSMTGVDYGYTF. The CDR3 nucleotides read TGTGCCAGTAGTATGACAGGGGTGGACTATGGCTACACCTTC. This rearrangement joins TRBV19 to TRBJ1-2, with 8 nucleotides matching TRBD1. Germline V gives CDR1 LNHDA, CDR2 SQIVND (reference sequence). V lost 3 bases, J lost 3 bases, and 3 bases stayed unmatched. There are 14 residues in the CDR3. Looking up the rest from reference TRBV19 and TRBJ1-2 gives the full variable domain: DGGITQSPKYLFRKEGQNVTLSCEQNLNHDAMYWYRQDPGQGLRLIYYSQIVNDFQKGDIAEGYSVSREKKESFPLTVTSAQKNPTAFYLCASSMTGVDYGYTFGSGTRLTVV.